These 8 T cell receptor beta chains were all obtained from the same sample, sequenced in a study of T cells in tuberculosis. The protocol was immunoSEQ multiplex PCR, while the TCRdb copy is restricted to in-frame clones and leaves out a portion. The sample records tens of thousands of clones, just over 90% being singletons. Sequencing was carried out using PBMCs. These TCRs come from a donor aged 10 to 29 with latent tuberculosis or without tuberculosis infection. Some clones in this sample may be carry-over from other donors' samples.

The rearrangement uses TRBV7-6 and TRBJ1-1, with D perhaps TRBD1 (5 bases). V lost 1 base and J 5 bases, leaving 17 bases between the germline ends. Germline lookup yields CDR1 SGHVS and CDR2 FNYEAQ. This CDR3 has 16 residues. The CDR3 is CASSLGLVQGSTEAFF. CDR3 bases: TGTGCCAGCAGCTTAGGGCTAGTGCAGGGAAGTACTGAAGCTTTCTTT.

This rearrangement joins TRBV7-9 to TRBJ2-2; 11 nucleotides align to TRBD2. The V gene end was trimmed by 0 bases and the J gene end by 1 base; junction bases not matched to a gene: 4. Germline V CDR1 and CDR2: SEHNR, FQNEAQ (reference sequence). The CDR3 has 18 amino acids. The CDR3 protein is CASSLAVLAGGNTGELFF. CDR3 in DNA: TGTGCCAGCAGCTTAGCGGTCCTAGCGGGAGGGAACACCGGGGAGCTGTTTTTT.

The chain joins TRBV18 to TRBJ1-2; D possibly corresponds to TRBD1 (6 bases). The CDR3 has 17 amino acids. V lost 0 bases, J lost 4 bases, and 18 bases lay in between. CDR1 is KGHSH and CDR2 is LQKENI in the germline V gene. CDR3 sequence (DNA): TGTGCCAGCTCACCACCAGTCGTTGGGGGCAGGAGCTATGGCTACACCTTC. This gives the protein CASSPPVVGGRSYGYTF.

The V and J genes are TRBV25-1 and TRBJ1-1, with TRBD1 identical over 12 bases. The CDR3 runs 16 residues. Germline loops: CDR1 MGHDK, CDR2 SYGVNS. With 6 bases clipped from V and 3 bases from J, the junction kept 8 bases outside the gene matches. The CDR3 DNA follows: TGTGCCAGCAGCGGGACAGGGGGCGCTTGGGACACTGAAGCTTTCTTT. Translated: CASSGTGGAWDTEAFF.

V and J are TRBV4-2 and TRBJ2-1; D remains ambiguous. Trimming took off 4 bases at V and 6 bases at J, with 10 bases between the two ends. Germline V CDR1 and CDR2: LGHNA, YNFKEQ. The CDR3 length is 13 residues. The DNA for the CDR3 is TGTGCCAGCAGCCTCTGGTTGCGCAATGAGCAGTTCTTC. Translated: CASSLWLRNEQFF.

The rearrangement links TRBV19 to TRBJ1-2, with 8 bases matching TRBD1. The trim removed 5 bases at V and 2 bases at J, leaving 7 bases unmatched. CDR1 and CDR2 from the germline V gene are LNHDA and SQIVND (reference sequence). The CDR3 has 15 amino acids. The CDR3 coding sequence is TGTGCCAGTAGTGCCCGAACAGGGGGAAACTATGGCTACACCTTC. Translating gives CASSARTGGNYGYTF.

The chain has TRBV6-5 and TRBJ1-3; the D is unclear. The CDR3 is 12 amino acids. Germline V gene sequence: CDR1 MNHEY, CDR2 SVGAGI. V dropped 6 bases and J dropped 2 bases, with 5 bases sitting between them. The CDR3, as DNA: TGTGCCAGCAGGGCAGCTGGAAACACCATATATTTT. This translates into CASRAAGNTIYF.

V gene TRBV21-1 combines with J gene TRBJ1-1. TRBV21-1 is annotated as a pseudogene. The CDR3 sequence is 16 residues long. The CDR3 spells CASSKVTAGGNTEAFF. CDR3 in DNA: TGTGCCAGCAGCAAAGTCACGGCGGGAGGGAACACTGAAGCTTTCTTT.